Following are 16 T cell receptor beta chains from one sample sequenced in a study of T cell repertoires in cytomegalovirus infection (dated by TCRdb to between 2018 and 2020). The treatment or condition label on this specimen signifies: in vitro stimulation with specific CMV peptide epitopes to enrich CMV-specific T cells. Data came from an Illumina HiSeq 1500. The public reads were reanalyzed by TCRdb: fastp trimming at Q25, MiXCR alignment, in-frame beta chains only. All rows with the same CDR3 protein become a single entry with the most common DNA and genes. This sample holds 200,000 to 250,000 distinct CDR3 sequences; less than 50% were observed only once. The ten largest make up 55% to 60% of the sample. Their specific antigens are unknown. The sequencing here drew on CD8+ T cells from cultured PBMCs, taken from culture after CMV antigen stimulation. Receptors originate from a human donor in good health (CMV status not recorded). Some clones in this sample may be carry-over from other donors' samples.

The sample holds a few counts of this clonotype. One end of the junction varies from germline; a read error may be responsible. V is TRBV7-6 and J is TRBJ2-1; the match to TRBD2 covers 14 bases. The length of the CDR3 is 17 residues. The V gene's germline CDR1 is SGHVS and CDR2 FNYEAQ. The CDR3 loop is CASSLGRLAGGKNEQFF. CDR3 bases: TGTGCTAGCAGCTTAGGCCGACTAGCGGGAGGGAAGAATGAGCAGTTCTTC.

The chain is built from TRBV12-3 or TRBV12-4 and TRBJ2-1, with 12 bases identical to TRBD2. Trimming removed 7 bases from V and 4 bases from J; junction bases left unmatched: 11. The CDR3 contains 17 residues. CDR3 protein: CASTSTSGGPEYNEQFF. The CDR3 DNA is TGTGCCAGCACCTCGACTAGCGGGGGTCCCGAATACAATGAGCAGTTCTTC.

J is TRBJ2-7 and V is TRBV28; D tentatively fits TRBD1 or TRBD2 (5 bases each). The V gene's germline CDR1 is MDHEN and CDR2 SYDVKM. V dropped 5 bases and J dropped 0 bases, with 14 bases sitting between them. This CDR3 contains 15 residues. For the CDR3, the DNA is TGTGCCAGCAGTACCCGGGACGGGCCCTCCTACGAGCAGTACTTC. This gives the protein CASSTRDGPSYEQYF. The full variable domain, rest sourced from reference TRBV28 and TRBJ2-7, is DVKVTQSSRYLVKRTGEKVFLECVQDMDHENMFWYRQDPGLGLRLIYFSYDVKMKEKGDIPEGYSVSREKKERFSLILESASTNQTSMYLCASSTRDGPSYEQYFGPGTRLTVT.

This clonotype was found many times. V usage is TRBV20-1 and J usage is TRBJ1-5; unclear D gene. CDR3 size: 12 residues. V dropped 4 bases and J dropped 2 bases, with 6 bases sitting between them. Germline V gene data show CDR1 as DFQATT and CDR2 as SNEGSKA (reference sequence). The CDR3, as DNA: TGCAGTGCTATGTATCGCAATCAGCCCCAGCATTTT. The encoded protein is CSAMYRNQPQHF.

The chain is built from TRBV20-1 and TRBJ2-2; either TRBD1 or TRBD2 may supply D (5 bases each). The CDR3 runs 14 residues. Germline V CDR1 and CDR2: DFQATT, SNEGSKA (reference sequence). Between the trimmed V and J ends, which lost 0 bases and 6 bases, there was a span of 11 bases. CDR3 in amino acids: CSARDLGTAGELFF. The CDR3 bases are TGCAGTGCTAGAGATCTAGGGACGGCCGGGGAGCTGTTTTTT.

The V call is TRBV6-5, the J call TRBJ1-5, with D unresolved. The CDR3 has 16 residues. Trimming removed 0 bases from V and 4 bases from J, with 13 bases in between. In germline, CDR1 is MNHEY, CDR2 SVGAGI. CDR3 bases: TGTGCCAGCAGTTACTCTGGACGGGGAGGTAATCAGCCCCAGCATTTT. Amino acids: CASSYSGRGGNQPQHF.

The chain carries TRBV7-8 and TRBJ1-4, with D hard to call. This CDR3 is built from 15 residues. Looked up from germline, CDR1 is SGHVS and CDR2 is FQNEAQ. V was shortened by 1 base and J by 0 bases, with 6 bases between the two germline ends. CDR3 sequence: CASSLEGATNEKLFF. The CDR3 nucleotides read TGTGCCAGCAGCTTAGAAGGAGCAACTAATGAAAAACTGTTTTTT.

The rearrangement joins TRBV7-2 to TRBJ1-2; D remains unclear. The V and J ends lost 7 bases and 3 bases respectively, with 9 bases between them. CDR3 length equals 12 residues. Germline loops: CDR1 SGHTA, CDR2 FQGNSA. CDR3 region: CASTHDHYGYTF. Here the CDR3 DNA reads TGTGCCAGCACGCACGACCACTATGGCTACACCTTC.

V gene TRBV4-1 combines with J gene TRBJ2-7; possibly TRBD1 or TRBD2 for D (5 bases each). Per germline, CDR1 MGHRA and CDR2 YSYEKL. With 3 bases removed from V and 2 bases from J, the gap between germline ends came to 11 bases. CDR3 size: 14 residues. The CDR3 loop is CASSQSRGTYEQYF. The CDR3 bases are TGCGCCAGCAGCCAGAGCCGGGGCACCTACGAGCAGTACTTC.

The chain's CDR3 is CASSYGPGGFRTDTQYF. The CDR3 DNA reads TGTGCCAGCAGTTACGGGCCCGGCGGATTCCGCACAGATACGCAGTATTTT. The chain combines TRBV28 with TRBJ2-3; D gene uncertain. The CDR3 loop spans 17 amino acids. The V and J ends lost 4 bases and 1 base respectively, with 18 bases between them. Germline-derived CDR1 and CDR2 are MDHEN and SYDVKM.

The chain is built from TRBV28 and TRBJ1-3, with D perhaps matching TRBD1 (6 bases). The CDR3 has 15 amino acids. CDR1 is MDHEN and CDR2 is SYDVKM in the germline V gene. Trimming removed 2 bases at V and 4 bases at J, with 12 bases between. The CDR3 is CASSLPTGAGNTIYF. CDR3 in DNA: TGTGCCAGCAGTTTACCCACGGGGGCAGGAAACACCATATATTTT.

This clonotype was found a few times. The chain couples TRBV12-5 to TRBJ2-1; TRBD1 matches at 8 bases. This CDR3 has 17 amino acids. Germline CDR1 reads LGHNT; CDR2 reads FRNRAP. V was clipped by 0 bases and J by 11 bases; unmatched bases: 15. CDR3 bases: TGTGCTAGTGGTTTGGTACGGGCAGGGGGCGCGGGCCTCAAGCAGTTCTTC. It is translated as CASGLVRAGGAGLKQFF. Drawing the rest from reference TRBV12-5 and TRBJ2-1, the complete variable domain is DARVTQTPRHKVTEMGQEVTMRCQPILGHNTVFWYRQTMMQGLELLAYFRNRAPLDDSGMPKDRFSAEMPDATLATLKIQPSEPRDSAVYFCASGLVRAGGAGLKQFFGPGTRLTVL.

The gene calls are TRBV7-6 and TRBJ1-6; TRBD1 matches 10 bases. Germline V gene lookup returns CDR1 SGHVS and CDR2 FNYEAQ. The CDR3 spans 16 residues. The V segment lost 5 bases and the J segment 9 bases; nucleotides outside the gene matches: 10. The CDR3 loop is CASSEGRQGAFSPLHF. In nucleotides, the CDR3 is TGTGCCAGCAGCGAGGGGCGACAGGGGGCGTTTTCACCCCTCCACTTT.

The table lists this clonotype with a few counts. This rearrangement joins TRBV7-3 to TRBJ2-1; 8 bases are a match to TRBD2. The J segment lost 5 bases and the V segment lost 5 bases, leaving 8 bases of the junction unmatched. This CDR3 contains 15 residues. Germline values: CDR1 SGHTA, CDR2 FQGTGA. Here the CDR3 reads CASSLAGGTNNEQFF. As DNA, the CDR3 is TGTGCCAGCAGCCTCGCGGGGGGAACTAACAATGAGCAGTTCTTC.

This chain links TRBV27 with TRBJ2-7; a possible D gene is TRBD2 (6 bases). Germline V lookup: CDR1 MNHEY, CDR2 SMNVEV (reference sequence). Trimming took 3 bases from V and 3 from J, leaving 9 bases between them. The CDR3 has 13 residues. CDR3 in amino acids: CASSFGSVYEQYF. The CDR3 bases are TGTGCCAGCAGTTTCGGGAGCGTCTACGAGCAGTACTTC.

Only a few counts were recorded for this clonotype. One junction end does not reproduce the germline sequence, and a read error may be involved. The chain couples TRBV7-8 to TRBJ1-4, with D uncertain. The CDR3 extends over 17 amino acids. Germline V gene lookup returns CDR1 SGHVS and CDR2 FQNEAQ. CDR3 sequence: CASSIARPGATNEKLFF. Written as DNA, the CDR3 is TGTGCCAGCAGCATAGCCAGGCCTGGAGCAACTAATGAAAAACTGTTTTTT. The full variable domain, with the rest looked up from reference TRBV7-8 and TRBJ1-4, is GAGVSQSPRYKVAKRGQDVALRCDPISGHVSLFWYQQALGQGPEFLTYFQNEAQLDKSGLPSDRFFAERPEGSVSTLKIQRTQQEDSAVYLCASSIARPGATNEKLFFGSGTQLSVL.